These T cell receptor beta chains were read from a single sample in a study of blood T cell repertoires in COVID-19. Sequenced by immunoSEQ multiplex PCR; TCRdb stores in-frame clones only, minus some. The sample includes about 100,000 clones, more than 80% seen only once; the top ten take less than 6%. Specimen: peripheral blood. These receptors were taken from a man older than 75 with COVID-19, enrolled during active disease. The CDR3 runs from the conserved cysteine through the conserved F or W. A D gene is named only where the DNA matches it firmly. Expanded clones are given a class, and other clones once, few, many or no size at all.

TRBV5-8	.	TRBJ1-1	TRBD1	CASSLTLGQGRTEAFF	TGTGCCAGCAGCTTGACTCTTGGACAGGGTAGGACTGAAGCTTTCTTT
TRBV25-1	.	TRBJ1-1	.	CASSQGPTSNTEAFF	TGTGCCAGCTCCCAGGGCCCTACCTCGAACACTGAAGCTTTCTTT
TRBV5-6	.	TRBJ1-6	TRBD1	CASSLVPGQGYPLHF	TGTGCCAGCAGCTTGGTCCCGGGACAGGGGTACCCCCTCCACTTT
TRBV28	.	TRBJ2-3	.	CASSFRFRRERHTDTQYF	TGTGCCAGCAGTTTTCGGTTCCGGCGGGAACGCCATACAGATACGCAGTATTTT
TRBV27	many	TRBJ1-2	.	CASRSSGTPFNGYTF	TGTGCCAGCAGGAGTAGCGGAACCCCTTTCAATGGCTACACCTTC
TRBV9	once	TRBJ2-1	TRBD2	CASSVGGSGYNEQFF	TGTGCCAGCAGCGTAGGAGGTAGCGGGTACAATGAGCAGTTCTTC
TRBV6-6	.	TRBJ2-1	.	CASSNQGDEQFF	TGTGCCAGCAGTAACCAGGGCGATGAGCAGTTCTTC
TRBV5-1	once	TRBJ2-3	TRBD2	CASSLVGTSGGSTDTQYF	TGCGCCAGCAGCTTGGTGGGGACTAGCGGGGGTAGCACAGATACGCAGTATTTT
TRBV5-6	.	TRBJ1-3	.	CASSPGGRGNTIYF	TGTGCCAGCAGCCCGGGAGGGAGAGGAAACACCATATATTTT
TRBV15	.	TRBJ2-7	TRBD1	CATSGPDRGGTYEQYF	TGTGCCACCAGCGGGCCCGACAGGGGGGGCACCTACGAGCAGTACTTC
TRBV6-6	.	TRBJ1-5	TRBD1	CASTTGQELNQPQHF	TGTGCCAGCACCACCGGACAGGAGCTCAATCAGCCCCAGCATTTT
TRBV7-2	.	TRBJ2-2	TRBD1	CASSPRTGQSGELFF	TGTGCCAGCAGCCCACGGACAGGGCAAAGCGGGGAGCTGTTTTTT
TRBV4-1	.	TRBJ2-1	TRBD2	CASSQDRFGRERNEQFF	TGCGCCAGCAGCCAAGATAGATTTGGGCGGGAGAGGAATGAGCAGTTCTTC
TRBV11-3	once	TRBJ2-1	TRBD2	CASSFGLASHAEQFF	TGTGCCAGCAGCTTCGGACTAGCGAGCCATGCTGAGCAGTTCTTC
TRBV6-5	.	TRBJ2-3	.	CASSYGADTDTQYF	TGTGCCAGCAGTTATGGGGCGGACACAGATACGCAGTATTTT
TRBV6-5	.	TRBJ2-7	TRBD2	CASSYREGYEQYF	TGTGCCAGCAGTTACCGGGAGGGCTACGAGCAGTACTTC
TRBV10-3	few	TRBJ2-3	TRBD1	CAISEQGFTDTQYF	TGTGCCATCAGTGAACAGGGGTTTACAGATACGCAGTATTTT
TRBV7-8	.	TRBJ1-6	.	CASSPGQSDSPLHF	TGTGCCAGCAGCCCCGGACAGTCGGATTCACCCCTCCACTTT